Reported below is one T cell receptor beta chain. Its antigen is unknown. PCR primers comprised 60 Vbeta and 13 Jbeta primers. TCRdb's copy holds only in-frame clones and misses some; the assay was immunoSEQ multiplex PCR. The data contain 110,000 or so clones, approximately 67% of them singletons. The data are from a study of cytomegalovirus exposure and HLA in healthy donors. The study's findings and limits: Researchers catalogued about 150 TCR beta chains as cytomegalovirus-associated. Later analysis showed most CMV-associated TCR beta chains appearing HLA-restricted. For TCR beta chains, V- and J-gene trimming was later linked to a missense DCLRE1C variant.

The CDR3 loop spans 16 amino acids. Trimming pared 1 base from V and 1 base from J, leaving 13 bases between. CDR1 is MGHRA and CDR2 is YSYEKL in the germline V gene. The source is a man aged 18 to 29 in good health and CMV-seropositive. The sequenced sample consisted of PBMCs. The J gene is TRBJ1-1, the V gene TRBV4-1; D gene ambiguous. The CDR3 spells CASSQVLELRNTEAFF. In nucleotides, the CDR3 is TGCGCCAGCAGCCAAGTCTTGGAGTTGAGGAACACTGAAGCTTTCTTT.